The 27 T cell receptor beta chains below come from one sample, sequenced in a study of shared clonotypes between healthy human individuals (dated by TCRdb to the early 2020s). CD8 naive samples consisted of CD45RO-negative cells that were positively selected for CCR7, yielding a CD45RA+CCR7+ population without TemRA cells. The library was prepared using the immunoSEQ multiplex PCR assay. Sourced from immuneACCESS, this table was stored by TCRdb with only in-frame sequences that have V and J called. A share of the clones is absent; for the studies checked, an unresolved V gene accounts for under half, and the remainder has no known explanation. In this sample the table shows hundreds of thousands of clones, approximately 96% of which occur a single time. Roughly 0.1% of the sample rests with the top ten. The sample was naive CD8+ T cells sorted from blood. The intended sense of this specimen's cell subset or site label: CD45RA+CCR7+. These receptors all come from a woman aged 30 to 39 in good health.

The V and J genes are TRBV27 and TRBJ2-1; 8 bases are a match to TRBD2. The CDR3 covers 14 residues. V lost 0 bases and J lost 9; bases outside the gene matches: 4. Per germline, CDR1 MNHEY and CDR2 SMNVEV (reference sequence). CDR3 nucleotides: TGTGCCAGCAGTTTATCGACCGGGGGGGGTGAGCAGTTCTTC. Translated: CASSLSTGGGEQFF.

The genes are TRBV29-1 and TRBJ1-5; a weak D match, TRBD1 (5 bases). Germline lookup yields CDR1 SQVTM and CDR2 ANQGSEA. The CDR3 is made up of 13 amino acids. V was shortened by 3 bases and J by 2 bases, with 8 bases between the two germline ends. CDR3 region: CSVDGGGNQPQHF. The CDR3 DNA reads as TGCAGCGTTGACGGGGGAGGCAATCAGCCCCAGCATTTT.

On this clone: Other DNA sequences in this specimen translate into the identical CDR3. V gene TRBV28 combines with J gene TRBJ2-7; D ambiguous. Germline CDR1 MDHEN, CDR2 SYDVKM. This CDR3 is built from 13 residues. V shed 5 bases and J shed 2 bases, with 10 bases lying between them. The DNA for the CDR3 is TGTGCCAGCAGTCTACTAAAGGCCTACGAGCAGTACTTC. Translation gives CASSLLKAYEQYF.

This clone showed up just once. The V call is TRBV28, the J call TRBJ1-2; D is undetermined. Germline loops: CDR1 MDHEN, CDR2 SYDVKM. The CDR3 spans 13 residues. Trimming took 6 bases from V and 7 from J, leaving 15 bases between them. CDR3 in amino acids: CASRRPGLLGYTF. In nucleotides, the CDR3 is TGTGCCAGCAGACGACCGGGGTTGCTTGGCTACACCTTC.

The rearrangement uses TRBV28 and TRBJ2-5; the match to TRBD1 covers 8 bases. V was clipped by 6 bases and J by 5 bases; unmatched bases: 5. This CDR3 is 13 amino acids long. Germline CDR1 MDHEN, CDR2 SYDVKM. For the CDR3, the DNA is TGTGCCAGCAGCCCAGGGGGCTTTGAGACCCAGTACTTC. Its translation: CASSPGGFETQYF. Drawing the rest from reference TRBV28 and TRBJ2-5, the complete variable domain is DVKVTQSSRYLVKRTGEKVFLECVQDMDHENMFWYRQDPGLGLRLIYFSYDVKMKEKGDIPEGYSVSREKKERFSLILESASTNQTSMYLCASSPGGFETQYFGPGTRLLVL.

The CDR3 protein is CSVDQESISYGYTF. Written as DNA, the CDR3 is TGCAGCGTTGATCAGGAATCCATATCCTATGGCTACACCTTC. The gene calls are TRBV29-1 and TRBJ1-2; D gene ambiguous. V was clipped by 3 bases and J by 4 bases, with 15 bases between them. Germline V gene lookup returns CDR1 SQVTM and CDR2 ANQGSEA. The CDR3 totals 14 residues.

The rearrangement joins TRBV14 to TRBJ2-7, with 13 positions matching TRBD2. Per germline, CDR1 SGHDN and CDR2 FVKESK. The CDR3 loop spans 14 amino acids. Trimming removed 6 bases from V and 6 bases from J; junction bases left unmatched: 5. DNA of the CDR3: TGTGCCAGCAGGACGGGACTAGCGGGATCCGAGCAGTACTTC. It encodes CASRTGLAGSEQYF.

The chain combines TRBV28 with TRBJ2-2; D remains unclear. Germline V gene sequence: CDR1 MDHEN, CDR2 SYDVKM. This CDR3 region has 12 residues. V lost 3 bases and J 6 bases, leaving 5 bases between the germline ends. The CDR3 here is CASSFWAGELFF. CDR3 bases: TGTGCCAGCAGTTTTTGGGCCGGGGAGCTGTTTTTT.

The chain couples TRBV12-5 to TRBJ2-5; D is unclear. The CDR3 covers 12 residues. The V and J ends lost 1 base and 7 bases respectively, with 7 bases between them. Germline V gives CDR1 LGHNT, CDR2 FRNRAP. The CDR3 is CASGLGTGTQYF. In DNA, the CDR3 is TGTGCTAGTGGTTTGGGGACCGGGACCCAGTACTTC.

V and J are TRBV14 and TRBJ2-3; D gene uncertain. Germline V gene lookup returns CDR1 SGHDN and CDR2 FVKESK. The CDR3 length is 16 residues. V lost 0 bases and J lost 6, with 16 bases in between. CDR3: CASSQDLPRSWDTQYF. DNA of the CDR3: TGTGCCAGCAGCCAAGATCTCCCTCGAAGCTGGGATACGCAGTATTTT. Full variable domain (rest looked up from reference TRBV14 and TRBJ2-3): EAGVTQFPSHSVIEKGQTVTLRCDPISGHDNLYWYRRVMGKEIKFLLHFVKESKQDESGMPNNRFLAERTGGTYSTLKVQPAELEDSGVYFCASSQDLPRSWDTQYFGPGTRLTVL.

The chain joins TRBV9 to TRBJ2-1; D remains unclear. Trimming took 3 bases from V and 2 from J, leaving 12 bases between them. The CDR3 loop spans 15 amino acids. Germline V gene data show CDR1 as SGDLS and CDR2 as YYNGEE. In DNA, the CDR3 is TGTGCCAGCAGCGGTACTTGGCAGACCTACAATGAGCAGTTCTTC. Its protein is CASSGTWQTYNEQFF. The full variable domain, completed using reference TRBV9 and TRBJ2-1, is DSGVTQTPKHLITATGQRVTLRCSPRSGDLSVYWYQQSLDQGLQFLIQYYNGEERAKGNILERFSAQQFPDLHSELNLSSLELGDSALYFCASSGTWQTYNEQFFGPGTRLTVL.

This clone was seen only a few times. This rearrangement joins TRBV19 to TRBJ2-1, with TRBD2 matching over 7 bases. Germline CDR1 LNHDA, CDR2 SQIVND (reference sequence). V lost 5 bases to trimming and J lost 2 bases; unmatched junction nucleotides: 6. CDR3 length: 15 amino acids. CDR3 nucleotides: TGTGCCAGTAGTCTCGGGAGGTCTGCCTACAATGAGCAGTTCTTC. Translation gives CASSLGRSAYNEQFF.

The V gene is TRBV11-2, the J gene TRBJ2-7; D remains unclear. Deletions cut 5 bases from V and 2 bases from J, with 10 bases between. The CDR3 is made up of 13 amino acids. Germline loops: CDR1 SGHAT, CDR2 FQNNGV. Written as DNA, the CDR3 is TGTGCCAGCAGCGACGGGCTAACCTACGAGCAGTACTTC. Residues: CASSDGLTYEQYF.

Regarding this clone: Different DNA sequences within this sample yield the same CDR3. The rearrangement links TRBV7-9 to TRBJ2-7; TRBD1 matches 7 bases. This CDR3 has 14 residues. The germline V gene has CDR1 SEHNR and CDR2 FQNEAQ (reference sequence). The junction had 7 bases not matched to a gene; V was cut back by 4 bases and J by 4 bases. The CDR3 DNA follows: TGTGCCAGCAGCTCGCCGGGACAGACTTACGAGCAGTACTTC. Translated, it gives CASSSPGQTYEQYF.

The CDR3 protein is CASSPPRSTEAFF. The CDR3 DNA is TGTGCCAGCAGTCCCCCGAGAAGCACTGAAGCTTTCTTT. The chain has TRBV27 and TRBJ1-1; D remains unclear. Trimming shortened V by 5 bases and J by 4 bases, and 11 bases separated the two germline ends. CDR3 length: 13 residues. CDR1 is MNHEY, CDR2 SMNVEV, per germline (reference sequence).

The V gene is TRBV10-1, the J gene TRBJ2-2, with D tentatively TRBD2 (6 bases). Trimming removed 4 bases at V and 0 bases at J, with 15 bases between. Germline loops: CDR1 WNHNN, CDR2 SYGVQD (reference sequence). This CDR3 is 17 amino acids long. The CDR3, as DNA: TGCGCCAGCAGTGTCCCCCTCTCTAGCGCGAACACCGGGGAGCTGTTTTTT. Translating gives CASSVPLSSANTGELFF.

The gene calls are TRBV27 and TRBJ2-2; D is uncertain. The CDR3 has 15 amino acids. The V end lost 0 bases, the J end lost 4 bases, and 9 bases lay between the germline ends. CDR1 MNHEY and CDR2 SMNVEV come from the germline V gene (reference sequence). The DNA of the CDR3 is TGTGCCAGCAGTTTATCTCAGGAAGGCACCGGGGAGCTGTTTTTT. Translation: CASSLSQEGTGELFF.

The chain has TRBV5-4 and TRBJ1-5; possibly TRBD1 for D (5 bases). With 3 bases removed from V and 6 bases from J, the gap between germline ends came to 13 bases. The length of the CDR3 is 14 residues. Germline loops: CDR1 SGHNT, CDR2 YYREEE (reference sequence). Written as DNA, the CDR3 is TGTGCCAGCAGCTGGACACCCGCGGGTCAGCCCCAGCATTTT. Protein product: CASSWTPAGQPQHF.

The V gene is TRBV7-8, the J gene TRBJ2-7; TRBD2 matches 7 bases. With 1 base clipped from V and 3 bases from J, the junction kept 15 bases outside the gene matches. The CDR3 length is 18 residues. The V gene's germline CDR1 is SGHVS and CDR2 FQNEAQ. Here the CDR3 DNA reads TGTGCCAGCAGCTTAGAGTTTGTTAGCAGCGGGACCTACTACGAGCAGTACTTC. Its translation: CASSLEFVSSGTYYEQYF.

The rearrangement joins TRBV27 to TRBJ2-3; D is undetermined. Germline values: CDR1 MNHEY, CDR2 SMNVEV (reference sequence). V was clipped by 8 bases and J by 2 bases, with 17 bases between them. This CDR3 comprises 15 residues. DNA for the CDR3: TGTGCCAGCTCAAGCGAACCGACATCCACAGATACGCAGTATTTT. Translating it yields CASSSEPTSTDTQYF.

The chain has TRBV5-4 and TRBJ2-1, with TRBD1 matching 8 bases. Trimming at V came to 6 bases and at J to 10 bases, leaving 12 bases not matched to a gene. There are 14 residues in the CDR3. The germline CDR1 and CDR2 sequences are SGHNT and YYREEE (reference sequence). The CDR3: CASTHGSGGYEQFF. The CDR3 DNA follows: TGTGCCAGCACCCACGGGTCAGGGGGCTACGAGCAGTTCTTC.

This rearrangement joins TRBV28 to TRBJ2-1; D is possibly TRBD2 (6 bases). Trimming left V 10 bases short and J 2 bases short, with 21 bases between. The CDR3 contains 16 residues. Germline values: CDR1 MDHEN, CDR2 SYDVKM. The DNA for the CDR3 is TGTGCCACCGAGACAGTTTTGGGAGGCCCCTACAATGAGCAGTTCTTC. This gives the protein CATETVLGGPYNEQFF.

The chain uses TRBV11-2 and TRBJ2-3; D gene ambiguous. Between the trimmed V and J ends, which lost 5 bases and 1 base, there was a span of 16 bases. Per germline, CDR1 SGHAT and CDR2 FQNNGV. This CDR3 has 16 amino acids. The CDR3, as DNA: TGTGCCAGCAGCCCCATGGTGGTAACCCGCACAGATACGCAGTATTTT. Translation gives CASSPMVVTRTDTQYF.

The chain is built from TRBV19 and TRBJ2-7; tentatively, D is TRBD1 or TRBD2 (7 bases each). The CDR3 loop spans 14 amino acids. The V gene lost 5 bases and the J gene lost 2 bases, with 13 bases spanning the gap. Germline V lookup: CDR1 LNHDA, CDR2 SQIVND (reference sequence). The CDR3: CASSLRGGTYEQYF. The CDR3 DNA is TGTGCCAGTAGTCTCAGGGGGGGGACCTACGAGCAGTACTTC. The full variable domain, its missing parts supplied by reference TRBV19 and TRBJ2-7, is DGGITQSPKYLFRKEGQNVTLSCEQNLNHDAMYWYRQDPGQGLRLIYYSQIVNDFQKGDIAEGYSVSREKKESFPLTVTSAQKNPTAFYLCASSLRGGTYEQYFGPGTRLTVT.

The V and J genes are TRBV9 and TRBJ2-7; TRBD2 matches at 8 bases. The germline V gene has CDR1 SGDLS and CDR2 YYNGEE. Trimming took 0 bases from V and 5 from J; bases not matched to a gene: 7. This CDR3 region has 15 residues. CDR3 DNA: TGTGCCAGCAGCGTAGGCGGGGGGTCGGGTAACGAGCAGTACTTC. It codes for CASSVGGGSGNEQYF.

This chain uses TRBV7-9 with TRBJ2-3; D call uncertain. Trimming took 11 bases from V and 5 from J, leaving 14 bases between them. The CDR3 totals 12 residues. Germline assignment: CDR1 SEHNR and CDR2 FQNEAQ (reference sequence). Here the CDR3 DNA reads TGTGCCGTAGAAGTCCTGTTAGATACGCAGTATTTT. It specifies CAVEVLLDTQYF.

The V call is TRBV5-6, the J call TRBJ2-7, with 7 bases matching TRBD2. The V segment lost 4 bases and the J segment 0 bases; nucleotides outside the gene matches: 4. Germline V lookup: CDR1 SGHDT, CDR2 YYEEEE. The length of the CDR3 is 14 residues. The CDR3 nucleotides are TGTGCCAGCAGCCCCGGGACTAACTCCTACGAGCAGTACTTC. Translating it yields CASSPGTNSYEQYF.